These T cell receptor beta chains were read from a single sample in a study of OX40 agonist ivuxolimab in advanced cancers. The assay was immunoSEQ multiplex PCR, and TCRdb's table has in-frame clones only and misses some. The data contain approximately 11,000 clones, about 76% of them singletons. This material consisted of CD4+ or CD8+ T cells sorted from blood, taken in a trial of the OX40 agonist ivuxolimab. The receptors here all came from an adult with an advanced solid tumor such as melanoma, head and neck, liver or kidney cancer. Both conserved end residues are part of each CDR3. A D gene is named only where the DNA matches it firmly. A clone size is listed for some rows: how often the clone was seen (once, few, many), or a class if it is expanded.

j_call,clone_size,v_call,d_call,cdr3_aa,cdr3_nt
TRBJ2-1,.,TRBV9,.,CASSVGSPAYNEQFF,TGTGCCAGCAGCGTAGGGAGCCCCGCCTACAATGAGCAGTTCTTC
TRBJ2-3,.,TRBV19,TRBD2,CASWGGQYF,TGTGCCAGTTGGGGGGGGCAGTATTTT
TRBJ2-7,.,TRBV11-3,.,CASSPAGSSYEQYF,TGTGCCAGCAGCCCCGCGGGATCCTCCTACGAGCAGTACTTC
TRBJ2-3,.,TRBV12-5,.,CASGLGARPSTDTQYF,TGTGCTAGTGGTTTGGGGGCAAGACCTAGCACAGATACGCAGTATTTT
TRBJ2-3,large,TRBV5-8,.,CASSRDTSSTDTQYF,TGTGCCAGCAGCCGGGACACCTCGAGCACAGATACGCAGTATTTT
TRBJ1-5,.,TRBV5-1,.,CARRPRPRVYQPQHF,TGCGCCAGGCGGCCCCGTCCAAGGGTTTATCAGCCCCAGCATTTT
TRBJ2-1,few,TRBV7-9,TRBD1,CASSPAGQGEQFF,TGTGCCAGCAGCCCCGCGGGACAGGGCGAGCAGTTCTTC
TRBJ2-5,.,TRBV11-3,.,CASSHGDETQYF,TGTGCCAGCAGCCACGGAGACGAGACCCAGTACTTC
TRBJ1-1,.,TRBV27,TRBD1,CASSHGTDVFF,TGTGCCAGCAGTCACGGGACAGATGTTTTCTTT
TRBJ2-1,.,TRBV6-6,.,CASSQSGNAYNEQFF,TGTGCCAGCAGCCAGAGCGGCAACGCCTACAATGAGCAGTTCTTC
TRBJ2-5,few,TRBV7-9,.,CASSSSGFQETQYF,TGTGCCAGCAGCAGCTCAGGATTCCAAGAGACCCAGTACTTC
TRBJ2-7,.,TRBV7-9,TRBD1,CASSFGQGGDEQYF,TGTGCCAGCAGCTTCGGACAGGGAGGCGACGAGCAGTACTTC
TRBJ1-5,.,TRBV21-1,.,CASSKRQSNQPQHF,TGTGCCAGCAGCAAACGGCAGAGTAATCAGCCCCAGCATTTT
TRBJ2-1,.,TRBV4-1,.,CASSQEERTEVF,TGCGCCAGCAGCCAAGAAGAAAGGACGGAAGTCTTC
TRBJ2-1,.,TRBV28,.,CASSLGDESNEQFF,TGTGCCAGCAGTCTCGGGGACGAATCAAATGAGCAGTTCTTC
TRBJ2-2,.,TRBV28,TRBD1,CASSWTGEGGELFF,TGTGCCAGCAGTTGGACAGGGGAGGGCGGGGAGCTGTTTTTT
TRBJ1-1,.,TRBV7-9,.,CASSLWDTEAFF,TGTGCCAGCAGCTTATGGGACACTGAAGCTTTCTTT
TRBJ2-1,few,TRBV27,TRBD2,CASSRTSGPYNEQFF,TGTGCCAGCAGCCGGACTAGCGGACCCTACAATGAGCAGTTCTTC
TRBJ2-7,.,TRBV29-1,.,CSVVGGDRAYEQYF,TGCAGCGTTGTGGGGGGGGACAGAGCTTACGAGCAGTACTTC
TRBJ2-1,large,TRBV4-2,TRBD2,CASSQDGLAGGNEQFF,TGTGCCAGCAGCCAAGACGGACTAGCGGGAGGTAATGAGCAGTTCTTC
TRBJ2-7,once,TRBV2,TRBD1,CASSFGTGGYEQYF,TGTGCCAGCAGTTTCGGGACAGGGGGCTACGAGCAGTACTTC
TRBJ1-4,once,TRBV28,.,CASSLWLGWAGTNEKLFF,TGTGCCAGCAGTTTATGGCTCGGTTGGGCAGGGACTAATGAAAAACTGTTTTTT
TRBJ1-2,.,TRBV5-5,TRBD1,CASSLETGDHYGYTF,TGTGCCAGCAGCTTGGAGACAGGGGACCACTATGGCTACACCTTC
TRBJ2-5,.,TRBV28,.,CASSLSRVPEETQYF,TGTGCCAGCAGTTTATCTAGGGTTCCCGAAGAGACCCAGTACTTC
TRBJ2-7,once,TRBV27,.,CASSLGREYEQYF,TGTGCCAGCAGCTTAGGTCGGGAGTACGAGCAGTACTTC
TRBJ2-2,.,TRBV5-1,.,CASSLDPGPSFGTGELFF,TGCGCCAGCAGCTTAGACCCGGGACCCAGCTTCGGCACCGGGGAGCTGTTTTTT
TRBJ2-7,few,TRBV7-6,.,CASSSGTVSYEQYF,TGTGCCAGCAGCTCTGGGACGGTTTCCTACGAGCAGTACTTC
TRBJ1-2,.,TRBV27,.,CASSPPDFNGYTF,TGTGCCAGCAGTCCCCCGGACTTCAATGGCTACACCTTC
TRBJ2-7,.,TRBV28,.,CASSLSQGVREQYF,TGTGCCAGCAGTTTATCTCAGGGAGTCCGCGAGCAGTACTTC
TRBJ2-5,.,TRBV2,.,CASRTGRFEETQYF,TGTGCCAGCAGAACAGGGAGATTTGAAGAGACCCAGTACTTC
TRBJ2-5,.,TRBV4-1,TRBD2,CASSQDSTSGETQYF,TGCGCCAGCAGCCAAGATTCGACTAGCGGAGAGACCCAGTACTTC
TRBJ2-3,.,TRBV5-1,.,CASSYTTRPTDTQYF,TGCGCCAGCAGCTACACCACGCGGCCCACAGATACGCAGTATTTT
TRBJ2-7,few,TRBV5-6,.,CASSFTGTIYYEQYF,TGTGCCAGCAGCTTCACTGGGACCATCTACTACGAGCAGTACTTC
TRBJ2-1,.,TRBV7-7,.,CASSLYLSPSYNEQFF,TGTGCCAGCAGCTTATACCTCAGTCCATCCTACAATGAGCAGTTCTTC
TRBJ2-5,once,TRBV13,TRBD2,CASSLRSGYETQYF,TGTGCCAGCAGCTTACGTAGCGGGTATGAGACCCAGTACTTC
TRBJ2-1,.,TRBV6-5,TRBD2,CASSSLADSYNEQFF,TGTGCCAGCAGTTCACTAGCGGACTCCTACAATGAGCAGTTCTTC
TRBJ2-1,few,TRBV11-2,TRBD2,CASSGLAGAEQFF,TGTGCCAGCAGTGGACTAGCGGGAGCCGAGCAGTTCTTC